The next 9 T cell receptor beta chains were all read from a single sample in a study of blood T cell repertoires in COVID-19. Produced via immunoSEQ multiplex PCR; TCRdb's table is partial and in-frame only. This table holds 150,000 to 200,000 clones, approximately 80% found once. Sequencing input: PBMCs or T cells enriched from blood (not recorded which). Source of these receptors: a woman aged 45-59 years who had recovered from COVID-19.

CDR3 DNA sequence: TGTGCCACAGGGGGGACAGGGTGGTCAGATACGCAGTATTTT. Translating gives CATGGTGWSDTQYF. The V call is TRBV10-3, the J call TRBJ2-3; TRBD1 aligns across 9 bases. The CDR3 loop spans 14 amino acids. The junction had 9 bases not matched to a gene; V was cut back by 10 bases and J by 4 bases. Per the germline V gene, CDR1 is ENHRY and CDR2 is SYGVKD.

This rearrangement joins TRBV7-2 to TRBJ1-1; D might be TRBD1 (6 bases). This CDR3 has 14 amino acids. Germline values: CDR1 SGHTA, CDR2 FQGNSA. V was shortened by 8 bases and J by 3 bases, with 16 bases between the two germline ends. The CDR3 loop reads CASGQPFGYTEAFF. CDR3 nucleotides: TGTGCCAGCGGACAGCCCTTCGGGTACACTGAAGCTTTCTTT.

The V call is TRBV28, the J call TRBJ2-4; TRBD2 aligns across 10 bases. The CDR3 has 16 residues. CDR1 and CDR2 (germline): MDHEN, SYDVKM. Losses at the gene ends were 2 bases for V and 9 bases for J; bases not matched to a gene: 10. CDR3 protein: CASSLGAAGGRGIQYF. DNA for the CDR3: TGTGCCAGCAGTTTAGGTGCAGCGGGAGGGCGCGGCATTCAGTACTTC.

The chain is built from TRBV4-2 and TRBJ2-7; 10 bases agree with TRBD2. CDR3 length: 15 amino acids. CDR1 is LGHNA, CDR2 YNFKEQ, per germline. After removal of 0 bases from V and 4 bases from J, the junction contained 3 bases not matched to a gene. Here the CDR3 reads CASSQDVAGGYEQYF. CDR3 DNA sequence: TGTGCCAGCAGCCAAGACGTAGCGGGAGGTTACGAGCAGTACTTC.

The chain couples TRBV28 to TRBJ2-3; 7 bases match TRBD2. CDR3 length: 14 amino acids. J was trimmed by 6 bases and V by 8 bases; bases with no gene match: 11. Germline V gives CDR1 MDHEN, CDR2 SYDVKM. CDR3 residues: CASARAGVIDTQYF. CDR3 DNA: TGTGCCAGCGCTAGGGCGGGAGTCATTGATACGCAGTATTTT.

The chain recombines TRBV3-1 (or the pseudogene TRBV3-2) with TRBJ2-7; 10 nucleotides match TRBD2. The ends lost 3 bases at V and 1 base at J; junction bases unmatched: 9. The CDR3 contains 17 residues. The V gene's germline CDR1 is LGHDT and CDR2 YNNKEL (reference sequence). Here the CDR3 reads CASSQGSGRSWSYEQYF. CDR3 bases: TGTGCCAGCAGCCAGGGTAGCGGGAGGTCCTGGTCCTACGAGCAGTACTTC.

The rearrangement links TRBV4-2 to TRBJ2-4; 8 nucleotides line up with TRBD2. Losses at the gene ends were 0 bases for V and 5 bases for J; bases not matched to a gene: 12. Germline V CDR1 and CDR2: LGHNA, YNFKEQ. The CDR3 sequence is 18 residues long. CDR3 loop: CASSQETLRAGGENIQYF. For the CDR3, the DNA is TGTGCCAGCAGCCAAGAAACGCTAAGGGCGGGAGGAGAAAACATTCAGTACTTC.

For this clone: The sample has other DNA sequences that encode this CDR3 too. The DNA of the CDR3 is TGCAGCGTTGAATCCTTAGCCAAAAACATTCAGTACTTC. This encodes CSVESLAKNIQYF. V usage is TRBV29-1 and J usage is TRBJ2-4; no firm D call. Germline-derived CDR1 and CDR2 are SQVTM and ANQGSEA. The CDR3 extends over 13 amino acids. V was cut by 2 bases and J by 0 bases, with 5 bases left in between.

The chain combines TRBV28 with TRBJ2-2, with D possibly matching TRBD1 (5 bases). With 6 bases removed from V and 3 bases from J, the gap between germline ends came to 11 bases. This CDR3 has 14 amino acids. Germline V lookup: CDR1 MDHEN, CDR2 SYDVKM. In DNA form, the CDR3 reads TGTGCCAGCAGGGGGCGAAGGGACACCGGGGAGCTGTTTTTT. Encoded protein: CASRGRRDTGELFF. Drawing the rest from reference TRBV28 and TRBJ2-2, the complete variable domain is DVKVTQSSRYLVKRTGEKVFLECVQDMDHENMFWYRQDPGLGLRLIYFSYDVKMKEKGDIPEGYSVSREKKERFSLILESASTNQTSMYLCASRGRRDTGELFFGEGSRLTVL.